The source of this T cell receptor beta chain is a study of blood T cells in healthy people across ages. This clonotype occurred a few times. Its specificity is unknown. Germline V CDR1 and CDR2: MDHEN, SYDVKM. This CDR3 spans 13 amino acids. Then a second PCR, running roughly 7 to 11 cycles, was carried out with a sample-barcoded 5' primer and a J-beta primer mix. MiXCR, applied by TCRdb to the 5' RACE reads, yields one record per CDR3 protein. This table holds 380,000 or so distinct CDR3 sequences, about 52% found once. Study-wide results and caveats: Because donor CMV status was unknown, expanded clonotype changes were possibly confounded.

V and J are TRBV28 and TRBJ2-7; D is possibly TRBD2 (5 bases). The assigned J gene may be wrong: the sequence end matches TRBJ2-5 better. The sequenced sample consisted of blood. This receptor was identified in a man in his fifties or sixties in good health. The CDR3 is CATGLPGLETQYF. The CDR3 DNA reads as TGTGCGACCGGGCTGCCGGGATTAGAGACCCAGTACTTC.